This TCR beta chain was captured in a study of brain T cells in children with intractable seizures. The study's findings and limits: Pre- and post-surgery blood differed in depth, so pre-surgery absences may be undersampling.

On this clone itself: Its antigen remains unknown.

Regarding time point: blood from clinic visit 5 months post-surgery; TSC patient then seizure free. Before surgery, patients took at least one anti-epileptic drug. Sequenced by immunoSEQ multiplex PCR; TCRdb stores in-frame clones only, minus some. The table has 340,000 or so clones, 93% seen once. V trimming: 0 bases; J trimming: 2 bases; junction bases outside the gene matches: 10. This CDR3 spans 17 amino acids. Per the germline V gene, CDR1 is SGHVS and CDR2 is FQNEAQ. The TCR was taken from a boy under two years old with tuberous sclerosis and intractable seizures. The chain couples TRBV7-8 to TRBJ2-7; TRBD2 aligns across 7 bases. Sequencing was performed on peripheral blood, taken roughly 5 months after surgery. CDR3 bases: TGTGCCAGCAGCTTAGCGATAGGCACTAGCGAACCCTACGAGCAGTACTTC. It translates to CASSLAIGTSEPYEQYF.